A single sample is the source of the 22 T cell receptor beta chains below, sequenced in a study of cytomegalovirus exposure and HLA in healthy donors (dated by TCRdb to about 2017). The library was made by the immunoSEQ multiplex PCR assay. This is the immuneACCESS table as TCRdb keeps it, with only in-frame sequences that have V and J called. A part of the clones is gone; compared with another copy, unresolved V genes explain less than half, and the rest is unexplained. The sample contains about 89,000 clones, around 82% of them found a single time. The ten biggest clones cover around an eighth of the sample. The material sequenced was PBMCs. These receptors were taken from a woman aged 18-29 years in good health and CMV-seropositive.

This rearrangement joins TRBV7-6 to TRBJ2-1; TRBD1 is a possible D gene (6 bases). In germline, CDR1 is SGHVS, CDR2 FNYEAQ. The CDR3 extends over 16 amino acids. Deletions cut 5 bases from V and 0 bases from J, with 14 bases between. The CDR3 DNA reads as TGTGCCAGCAGCCGTGTAGGGGACACCTCCTACAATGAGCAGTTCTTC. Residues: CASSRVGDTSYNEQFF.

This chain joins TRBV13 and TRBJ2-1, with 7 bases lining up with TRBD2. The germline gives CDR1 PRHDT, CDR2 FYEKMQ (reference sequence). This CDR3 contains 16 residues. Losses at the gene ends were 2 bases for V and 0 bases for J; bases not matched to a gene: 4. Here the CDR3 reads CASSLRGVSSYNEQFF. CDR3 coding DNA: TGTGCCAGCAGCTTACGGGGGGTTAGCTCCTACAATGAGCAGTTCTTC.

V gene TRBV9 combines with J gene TRBJ2-3, with TRBD2 as a possible D gene (6 bases). V was clipped by 0 bases and J by 9 bases, with 14 bases between them. Germline values: CDR1 SGDLS, CDR2 YYNGEE. This CDR3 contains 14 residues. CDR3 region: CASSVGLGGGTQYF. The CDR3 region has the DNA TGTGCCAGCAGCGTAGGACTAGGCGGTGGAACGCAGTATTTT. Using reference TRBV9 and TRBJ2-3 for the parts outside the CDR3, the full variable domain is DSGVTQTPKHLITATGQRVTLRCSPRSGDLSVYWYQQSLDQGLQFLIQYYNGEERAKGNILERFSAQQFPDLHSELNLSSLELGDSALYFCASSVGLGGGTQYFGPGTRLTVL.

In DNA, the CDR3 is TGTGCCTGGAGTGTACTAGGAGAGGGATCCTACGAGCAGTACTTC. This encodes CAWSVLGEGSYEQYF. This chain connects TRBV30 to TRBJ2-7; a possible D gene is TRBD2 (5 bases). The V end was cut by 0 bases, the J end by 1 base, with 13 bases between. The CDR3 contains 15 residues. Germline CDR1 and CDR2: GTSNPN and SVGIG (reference sequence).

CDR3 sequence reads: CASRSIRGTEAFF. The CDR3 nucleotides are TGCGCCAGCAGGTCGATCAGAGGCACTGAAGCTTTCTTT. V is TRBV5-1 and J is TRBJ1-1, with no clear D. Per the germline V gene, CDR1 is SGHRS and CDR2 is YFSETQ. Trimming left V 5 bases short and J 4 bases short, with 12 bases between. This CDR3 is 13 amino acids long.

CDR3 nucleotide sequence: TGTGCCAGCAGCCTTGGGCGGGGAGGAGCAGATACGCAGTATTTT. Protein: CASSLGRGGADTQYF. The genes are TRBV9 and TRBJ2-3, with a tentative D call TRBD2 (6 bases). The CDR3 has 15 residues. Trimming cost V 4 bases and J 4 bases, with 16 bases left between them. Germline values: CDR1 SGDLS, CDR2 YYNGEE.

This clone was counted a single time. The chain carries TRBV5-1 and TRBJ2-3, with 9 bases aligning to TRBD1. Trimming removed 4 bases from V and 0 bases from J; junction bases left unmatched: 12. The CDR3 has 18 amino acids. Germline V gene sequence: CDR1 SGHRS, CDR2 YFSETQ. CDR3 bases: TGCGCCAGCAGCCGTCTCCCGGGACAGGGAGCTAGCACAGATACGCAGTATTTT. Amino acid sequence: CASSRLPGQGASTDTQYF.

The chain uses TRBV6-6 and TRBJ1-4; D is perhaps TRBD1 (6 bases). Germline CDR1 MNHNY, CDR2 SVGAGI (reference sequence). V was trimmed by 2 bases and J by 7 bases, leaving 11 bases between them. This CDR3 comprises 14 residues. CDR3 in amino acids: CASSYGQGTEKLFF. DNA for the CDR3: TGTGCCAGCAGTTACGGCCAGGGGACTGAAAAACTGTTTTTT.

J is TRBJ1-5 and V is TRBV27, with D possibly TRBD1 on 6 matching bases. V gave up 6 bases and J gave up 0 bases, with 18 bases separating them. The germline V gene encodes CDR1 MNHEY and CDR2 SMNVEV (reference sequence). The CDR3 is made up of 17 amino acids. The CDR3 reads CASRSGAWYLSNQPQHF. The CDR3 DNA sequence: TGTGCCAGCAGATCAGGGGCCTGGTACCTTAGCAATCAGCCCCAGCATTTT.

The J gene is TRBJ2-7, the V gene TRBV5-1; 10 bases line up with TRBD1. The germline V gene has CDR1 SGHRS and CDR2 YFSETQ. CDR3 length: 16 residues. V lost 1 base to trimming and J lost 6 bases; unmatched junction nucleotides: 10. Here the CDR3 reads CASSLPGTGAASEQYF. CDR3 in DNA: TGCGCCAGCAGCTTGCCCGGGACAGGGGCCGCTAGCGAGCAGTACTTC.

The V and J genes are TRBV28 and TRBJ1-2; 8 nucleotides line up with TRBD1. CDR1 MDHEN and CDR2 SYDVKM come from the germline V gene. This CDR3 is 15 amino acids long. The V and J ends lost 6 bases and 4 bases, in that order; junction bases with no gene match: 10. Written as DNA, the CDR3 is TGTGCCAGCAGCGCAGGACAGGGTTGGAGCTATGGCTACACCTTC. Amino acid sequence: CASSAGQGWSYGYTF.

The V and J genes are TRBV7-9 and TRBJ1-1; perhaps TRBD1 as D (5 bases). The CDR3 has 14 residues. V lost 1 base, J lost 10 bases, and 16 bases lay in between. Germline CDR1 SEHNR, CDR2 FQNEAQ (reference sequence). In DNA form, the CDR3 reads TGTGCCAGCAGCTTAGGGGGCGACATTTTGGGAGCTTTCTTT. Translation gives CASSLGGDILGAFF.

V is TRBV9 and J is TRBJ1-5; TRBD1 aligns across 8 bases. Germline loops: CDR1 SGDLS, CDR2 YYNGEE. This CDR3 is built from 14 residues. V was pared by 4 bases and J by 2 bases, with 2 bases of the junction left unmatched. For the CDR3, the DNA is TGTGCCAGCAGCATGACAGGGGGCAATCAGCCCCAGCATTTT. It encodes CASSMTGGNQPQHF.

The chain has TRBV7-3 and TRBJ1-3; TRBD1 matches at 7 bases. J gave up 1 base and V 1 base, and 16 bases lay outside the gene matches. CDR1 and CDR2 from the germline V gene are SGHTA and FQGTGA. There are 20 residues in the CDR3. The CDR3 sequence is CASSLKIIRVGGGSGNTIYF. CDR3 sequence (DNA): TGTGCCAGCAGCTTAAAAATCATTAGGGTAGGGGGCGGTTCTGGAAACACCATATATTTT.

This chain connects TRBV5-1 to TRBJ2-7, with a weak D call TRBD2 (5 bases). The germline gives CDR1 SGHRS, CDR2 YFSETQ. V gave up 0 bases and J gave up 5 bases, with 15 bases separating them. This CDR3 contains 15 residues. CDR3 nucleotide sequence: TGCGCCAGCAGCTTGGTCGGCCAGGAGGTCCACGAGCAGTACTTC. The encoded protein is CASSLVGQEVHEQYF.

This clone has a handful of counts. The chain is built from TRBV7-2 and TRBJ1-6; TRBD1 matches 8 bases. The CDR3 extends over 14 amino acids. Per the germline V gene, CDR1 is SGHTA and CDR2 is FQGNSA. V lost 6 bases, J lost 6 bases, and 4 bases stayed unmatched. CDR3 amino acids: CASRWTGRNSPLHF. The CDR3 nucleotides are TGTGCCAGCAGATGGACAGGGCGTAATTCACCCCTCCACTTT.

The rearrangement uses TRBV28 and TRBJ1-2; 12 bases map to TRBD1. The trim removed 5 bases at V and 7 bases at J, leaving 14 bases unmatched. Germline CDR1 reads MDHEN; CDR2 reads SYDVKM. The CDR3 extends over 17 amino acids. CDR3 sequence reads: CASSRTIEGTGGFGYTF. DNA for the CDR3: TGTGCCAGCAGTCGCACAATCGAGGGGACAGGGGGCTTTGGCTACACCTTC.

The chain recombines TRBV4-2 with TRBJ2-7; tentatively, D is TRBD1 (6 bases). Germline assignment: CDR1 LGHNA and CDR2 YNFKEQ. The CDR3 contains 13 residues. V was pared by 2 bases and J by 3 bases, with 8 bases between. The CDR3 DNA is TGTGCCAGCAGCCAACACAGGGACTACGAGCAGTACTTC. Translated: CASSQHRDYEQYF.

The chain has TRBV28 and TRBJ1-1, with D possibly matching TRBD1 (6 bases). V lost 2 bases to trimming and J lost 7 bases, with 20 bases between them. CDR3 length: 16 amino acids. Germline assignment: CDR1 MDHEN and CDR2 SYDVKM. CDR3 protein: CASSLPEGGGHLEAFF. The DNA for the CDR3 is TGTGCCAGCAGTTTACCCGAGGGGGGGGGACACCTTGAAGCTTTCTTT. The full variable domain, its missing parts supplied by reference TRBV28 and TRBJ1-1, is DVKVTQSSRYLVKRTGEKVFLECVQDMDHENMFWYRQDPGLGLRLIYFSYDVKMKEKGDIPEGYSVSREKKERFSLILESASTNQTSMYLCASSLPEGGGHLEAFFGQGTRLTVV.

The chain joins TRBV30 to TRBJ1-5, with D unresolved. The CDR3 is 13 amino acids. Trimming left V 4 bases short and J 0 bases short, with 7 bases between. Germline-derived CDR1 and CDR2 are GTSNPN and SVGIG (reference sequence). The CDR3 DNA sequence: TGTGCCTGGACACAACATAGCAATCAGCCCCAGCATTTT. As protein: CAWTQHSNQPQHF.

The V and J genes are TRBV27 and TRBJ1-2, with D possibly matching TRBD1 (5 bases). V lost 5 bases and J lost 4, with 14 bases in between. This CDR3 comprises 14 residues. Looked up from germline, CDR1 is MNHEY and CDR2 is SMNVEV (reference sequence). CDR3 in amino acids: CASSPISDSYGYTF. The CDR3 nucleotides are TGTGCCAGCAGTCCAATATCTGACAGCTATGGCTACACCTTC.

This clone came up a few times. The rearrangement uses TRBV28 and TRBJ1-3, with 7 bases that match TRBD1. Germline values: CDR1 MDHEN, CDR2 SYDVKM. This CDR3 contains 16 residues. The V segment lost 4 bases and the J segment 2 bases; nucleotides outside the gene matches: 8. The CDR3 nucleotides are TGTGCCAGCAGTTCTCATGAGGGGGCGCCTGGAAACACCATATATTTT. This gives the protein CASSSHEGAPGNTIYF.